The rows below give T cell receptor beta chains drawn from one sample of a study of a mutant IDH1 vaccine in newly diagnosed glioma. Sequencing used immunoSEQ multiplex PCR; TCRdb keeps in-frame clones, though not all of them. The sample has approximately 39,000 clones, roughly four fifths seen once. No antigen is known for these receptors. The sequenced sample was PBMCs, obtained from a glioma patient whose treatment included an IDH1 peptide vaccine. Receptor source: a man aged 50 to 60 with glioma. Both conserved end residues are part of each CDR3. The order of the fields is J gene, V gene, D gene, clone size, CDR3 protein, CDR3 DNA. D genes are given only for firm matches. Clone size, where shown, is once, few, many, or a class for clones that have expanded.

>TRBJ1-3|TRBV5-5|.|.
CASSLGSSFSGNTIYF
TGTGCCAGCAGCTTGGGGAGCAGTTTCTCTGGAAACACCATATATTTT
>TRBJ1-3|TRBV29-1|.|.
CSVGQGTGNTIYF
TGCAGCGTGGGGCAGGGAACTGGAAACACCATATATTTT
>TRBJ2-7|TRBV14|.|.
CASSHLGGYEQYF
TGTGCCAGCAGCCATCTGGGGGGCTACGAGCAGTACTTC
>TRBJ1-2|TRBV5-6|.|.
CASSLSALGDYTF
TGTGCCAGCAGCTTGTCCGCACTTGGGGACTACACCTTC
>TRBJ1-1|TRBV7-9|TRBD1|few
CASRDRAGSASAFF
TGTGCCAGCAGGGACAGGGCGGGATCCGCATCAGCTTTCTTT
>TRBJ2-5|TRBV5-1|TRBD2|.
CASSLALAGGLQETQYF
TGCGCCAGCAGCTTGGCGCTAGCGGGGGGTCTACAAGAGACCCAGTACTTC
>TRBJ1-3|TRBV5-6|.|.
CASSLRDSGNTIYF
TGTGCCAGCAGCTTGAGGGACTCTGGAAACACCATATATTTT
>TRBJ2-1|TRBV28|.|.
CASSSRGEAHNEQFF
TGTGCCAGCAGTAGCAGGGGTGAAGCCCACAATGAGCAGTTCTTC
>TRBJ2-7|TRBV18|.|.
CASSPDLRYEQYF
TGTGCCAGCTCACCAGACCTCCGTTACGAGCAGTACTTC
>TRBJ2-1|TRBV2|TRBD2|.
CASRGLAPNEQFF
TGTGCCAGCAGGGGACTAGCGCCCAATGAGCAGTTCTTC
>TRBJ1-6|TRBV30|TRBD1|.
CAWRPQGVGNSPLHF
TGTGCCTGGAGGCCCCAGGGGGTAGGTAATTCACCCCTCCACTTT
>TRBJ1-2|TRBV6-5|.|.
CASSYSRSNYGYTF
TGTGCCAGCAGTTACTCCAGATCTAACTATGGCTACACCTTC
>TRBJ1-1|TRBV27|.|.
CATWPSLNTEAFF
TGTGCCACTTGGCCCTCGTTAAACACTGAAGCTTTCTTT
>TRBJ1-1|TRBV2|.|few
CASSDGGGTEAFF
TGTGCCAGCAGTGATGGGGGAGGCACTGAAGCTTTCTTT
>TRBJ1-5|TRBV19|.|.
CASTKGTELGIPGNQPQHF
TGTGCCAGTACCAAAGGGACGGAACTGGGCATACCCGGCAATCAGCCCCAGCATTTT
>TRBJ2-6|TRBV10-3|TRBD1|.
CAISEFGQVTGANVLTF
TGTGCCATCAGTGAGTTCGGACAGGTAACTGGGGCCAACGTCCTGACTTTC
>TRBJ2-2|TRBV6-1|.|.
CASRAGELFF
TGTGCCAGCAGGGCCGGGGAGCTGTTTTTT
>TRBJ1-1|TRBV7-9|.|.
CASYRATEAFF
TGTGCCAGCTACAGGGCCACTGAAGCTTTCTTT
>TRBJ1-1|TRBV9|.|.
CASSVSRTTLMNTEAFF
TGTGCCAGCAGCGTATCTCGGACAACGCTGATGAACACTGAAGCTTTCTTT
>TRBJ2-5|TRBV6-5|.|.
CASAQEAFVGGTQYF
TGTGCCAGCGCCCAAGAAGCTTTCGTTGGGGGGACCCAGTACTTC
>TRBJ1-2|TRBV5-8|.|.
CASSLTPGYGYTF
TGTGCCAGCAGCTTGACTCCGGGCTATGGCTACACCTTC
>TRBJ2-2|TRBV11-2|.|.
CASSLDARVGTGELFF
TGTGCCAGCAGCTTAGATGCCAGGGTGGGAACCGGGGAGCTGTTTTTT
>TRBJ1-6|TRBV19|TRBD1|once
CASAGTGNSPLHF
TGTGCCAGTGCGGGGACAGGGAATTCACCCCTCCACTTT
>TRBJ2-2|TRBV5-4|.|.
CASSSETVHTGELFF
TGTGCCAGCAGCTCAGAGACAGTGCACACCGGGGAGCTGTTTTTT
>TRBJ1-1|TRBV6-5|.|.
CASSYLANTEAFF
TGTGCCAGCAGTTATTTGGCGAACACTGAAGCTTTCTTT
>TRBJ1-4|TRBV16|.|.
CASSITRTTNEKLFF
TGTGCCAGCAGTATCACACGAACAACTAATGAAAAACTGTTTTTT